This TCR beta chain was captured by sequencing in a study of OX40 agonist ivuxolimab in advanced cancers. Study summary: The eligibility criteria allowed prior anti-PD-1, anti-PD-L1 or anti-CTLA-4 therapy, and 40% had some.

The CDR3 runs to 11 residues. V shed 5 bases and J shed 8 bases, with 9 bases lying between them. Germline V gives CDR1 MNHNS, CDR2 SASEGT. TCRdb keeps only in-frame clones here, not all; method: immunoSEQ multiplex PCR. The table shows 15,000 to 20,000 clones, with approximately 81% occurring only once. This clonotype was sampled from an adult with an advanced solid tumor such as melanoma, head and neck, liver or kidney cancer. The rearrangement joins TRBV6-1 to TRBJ1-1; D is unclear. Sequenced here: CD4+ or CD8+ T cells sorted from blood, sampled in a trial of the OX40 agonist ivuxolimab. In nucleotides, the CDR3 is TGTGCCAGCAGTTACCGGGCCGAAGCTTTCTTT. This translates into CASSYRAEAFF.